Listed below are T cell receptor beta chains from one sample, sequenced in a study of molecular identifiers for immune sequencing clone quantification. TCRdb redid the calling of the PCR reads with MiXCR, one entry per CDR3 protein. The sample records just under 650,000 distinct CDR3 sequences, nearly 20% being singletons. Input material: naive CD8+ T cells from blood, with Jurkat cell RNA spiked in. Every receptor here comes from a human donor in good health. Some libraries in this study had Jurkat cell RNA spiked in. Each CDR3 is given with its conserved first and last residue. The order of the fields is J gene, V gene, D gene, clone size, CDR3 DNA, CDR3 protein. The D gene is left open where the match is weak. For some rows the clone size is stated as once, few or many, or as a class when expanded; others skip it.

TRBJ2-3,TRBV13,-,many,TGTGCCAGCAGCCTCATGACAGAAGATAGCACAGATACGCAGTATTTT,CASSLMTEDSTDTQYF
TRBJ1-1,TRBV9,-,many,TGTGCCAGCAGCGTCGACAGCAATAAAAACACTGAAGCTTTCTTT,CASSVDSNKNTEAFF
TRBJ2-7,TRBV7-3,-,-,TGTGCCAGCAGCTTATACGGGGACTCCTACGGGCAGTACTTC,CASSLYGDSYGQYF
TRBJ2-3,TRBV30,-,many,TGTGCCTGGAGTGAATCCCCGCTAGCTGGGACTGTAGATACGCAGTATTTT,CAWSESPLAGTVDTQYF
TRBJ1-1,TRBV29-1,TRBD1,many,TGCAGCGTTCGAACAGGGGCCACTGAAGCTTTCTTT,CSVRTGATEAFF
TRBJ2-3,TRBV5-1,TRBD2,many,TGCGCCAGCAGCTTGGAGACTAGCGCAGGGGCAGATACGCAGTATTTT,CASSLETSAGADTQYF
TRBJ2-7,TRBV20-1,TRBD1,many,TGCAGTGCTAGACTCGGGACAGATTTTACCTACGAGCAGTACTTC,CSARLGTDFTYEQYF
TRBJ1-1,TRBV6-2/TRBV6-3,-,many,TGTGCCAGCAGTTACATAGGACATCATGAAGCTTTCTTT,CASSYIGHHEAFF
TRBJ2-6,TRBV5-4,-,many,TGTGCCAGCAGTCCGGCCGACAGTGCTCTCTCTGGGGCCAACGTCCTGACTTTC,CASSPADSALSGANVLTF
TRBJ2-3,TRBV7-9,-,many,TGTGCCAGCAGCTTACCGGTGGGCGCAGATACGCAGTATTTT,CASSLPVGADTQYF
TRBJ1-5,TRBV3-1,-,few,TGTGCCAGCAGCCCTAGTATGATTAATCAGCCCCAGCATTTT,CASSPSMINQPQHF
TRBJ1-4,TRBV28,TRBD1,many,TGTGCCAGCAGTTTTACGACAGGGCGGGGTACTAATGAAAAACTGTTTTTT,CASSFTTGRGTNEKLFF
TRBJ2-2,TRBV30,TRBD2,few,TGTGCCTGGAGTGTAGGTAGCGGGGGGCCCGGGGAGCTGTTTTTT,CAWSVGSGGPGELFF
TRBJ1-4,TRBV7-6,TRBD1,-,TGTGCCAGCAGCCTAGGCCGGACAGGGGGACTGAGTGAAAAACTGTTTTTT,CASSLGRTGGLSEKLFF
TRBJ2-3,TRBV7-9,TRBD1,many,TGTGCCAGCAGCTATCAAGAGGGGACAGCTAGCAAGAGGACGCAGTATTTT,CASSYQEGTASKRTQYF
TRBJ2-7,TRBV30,TRBD2,-,TGTGCCTGGAGCCCATCCGGTAGCGGGGTATTCTACGAGCAGTACTTC,CAWSPSGSGVFYEQYF
TRBJ1-4,TRBV14,-,-,TGTGCCAGCAGCCATCTGGGGGCCGAAGAAAAACTGTTTTTT,CASSHLGAEEKLFF
TRBJ2-3,TRBV2,TRBD2,many,TGTGCGGCTACTAGCGCCACAGATACGCAGTATTTT,CAATSATDTQYF
TRBJ2-5,TRBV3-1,TRBD2,-,TGTGCCAGCAGCCAAGCGTCGCCGGGACTAGGGGAGACCCAGTACTTC,CASSQASPGLGETQYF
TRBJ2-7,TRBV4-3,TRBD1,many,TGCGCCAGCAGCTTTTCCCGGGACAGGGTCTACGAGCAGTACTTC,CASSFSRDRVYEQYF
TRBJ2-7,TRBV6-1,-,few,TGTGCCAGCACCCCTTGGCGGCGGACCTACGAGCAGTACTTC,CASTPWRRTYEQYF
TRBJ2-1,TRBV18,-,many,TGTGCCAGCTCACCAGAGGACTACAATGAGCAGTTCTTC,CASSPEDYNEQFF
TRBJ2-3,TRBV15,TRBD2,-,TGTGCCACCTGGACTAGCGGGGGGTCCGATACGCAGTATTTT,CATWTSGGSDTQYF
TRBJ1-1,TRBV7-9,TRBD1,-,TGTGCCAGCAGCCCTTCCATGGGACAGGGTTACTCTGAAGCTTTCTTT,CASSPSMGQGYSEAFF
TRBJ1-1,TRBV4-1,TRBD1,many,TGCGCCAGCAGCCAATTCGGACAGGGGGGAAACACTGAAGCTTTCTTT,CASSQFGQGGNTEAFF
TRBJ2-1,TRBV4-1,TRBD2,-,TGCGCCAGCAGCCAAGATTCTCCTAGCGGGGGGGGGTGGAATGAGCAGTTCTTC,CASSQDSPSGGGWNEQFF
TRBJ2-1,TRBV29-1,TRBD2,-,TGCAGCGTTGAAGACCTCCCCACCGGGAGGGCCGGGAACAATGAGCAGTTCTTC,CSVEDLPTGRAGNNEQFF
TRBJ2-7,TRBV30,TRBD2,few,TGTGCCTGGACTTGGGCGGGGGACTCCTACGAGCAGTACTTC,CAWTWAGDSYEQYF
TRBJ2-7,TRBV13,-,-,TGTGCCAGCAGCCCCCTCGGGACAAAAGGCTACGAGCAGTACTTC,CASSPLGTKGYEQYF
TRBJ1-1,TRBV12-3/TRBV12-4,-,many,TGTGCCAGCAGTTTGGGGAGTAACATGAACACTGAAGCTTTCTTT,CASSLGSNMNTEAFF
TRBJ2-1,TRBV5-1,TRBD1,-,TGCGCCAGCAGCTTGGGGCCCCTGGGACAGTATAATGAGCAGTTCTTC,CASSLGPLGQYNEQFF
TRBJ2-3,TRBV11-3,-,few,TGTGCCAGCAGCTTAGGCTCGGGGGGCCTAGGAGATACGCAGTATTTT,CASSLGSGGLGDTQYF
TRBJ2-1,TRBV28,TRBD2,many,TGTGCCAGCAGTTCAACTAGCGCCTCCTACAATGAGCAGTTCTTC,CASSSTSASYNEQFF
TRBJ2-7,TRBV27,-,-,TGTGCCAGCAGTGATAGACAGGTTTTCTACGAGCAGTACTTC,CASSDRQVFYEQYF
TRBJ1-2,TRBV7-9,-,-,TGTGCCAGCAGCCCCGTTATGGGGAGTAGCTATGGCTACACCTTC,CASSPVMGSSYGYTF
TRBJ2-2,TRBV9,TRBD2,few,TGTGCCAGCAGCGCCCCGCTGACCGGGACTACCGTGAACACCGGGGAGCTGTTTTTT,CASSAPLTGTTVNTGELFF
TRBJ1-3,TRBV19,-,many,TGTGCCACCGCAGGTTTGTCTGGAAACACCATATATTTT,CATAGLSGNTIYF